This T cell receptor (beta chain) was retrieved from a study of blood T cell repertoires in COVID-19. The overall study: Researchers got acute and convalescent COVID-19 samples from the United States, Italy and Spain.

In the original analysis: Reference gene primer amplification in the assay estimated nucleated cell counts. Repertoires were generated with immunoSEQ multiplex PCR, while TCRdb's copy carries only in-frame clones and drops some. V and J calls and clone size are given by that table; D and trimming were obtained from the DNA. The profile covers roughly 250,000 clones, with about 91% appearing a single time and approximately 2.6% taken by the ten largest. Seattle-derived patients entered the study during active infection and were followed longitudinally. J gave up 4 bases and V 2 bases, and 1 base lay outside the gene matches. Germline CDR1 and CDR2: LNHDA and SQIVND (reference sequence). CDR3 length equals 13 residues.

Sequenced material: peripheral blood. The clonotype comes from a person aged 18 to 35 with COVID-19, enrolled during active disease. The rearrangement links TRBV19 to TRBJ1-2; TRBD1 agrees at 7 bases. CDR3 sequence: CASSIWDSYGYTF. The CDR3 DNA reads TGTGCCAGTAGTATATGGGACAGCTATGGCTACACCTTC. The entire variable domain, with the rest obtained from reference TRBV19 and TRBJ1-2, is as follows: DGGITQSPKYLFRKEGQNVTLSCEQNLNHDAMYWYRQDPGQGLRLIYYSQIVNDFQKGDIAEGYSVSREKKESFPLTVTSAQKNPTAFYLCASSIWDSYGYTFGSGTRLTVV.